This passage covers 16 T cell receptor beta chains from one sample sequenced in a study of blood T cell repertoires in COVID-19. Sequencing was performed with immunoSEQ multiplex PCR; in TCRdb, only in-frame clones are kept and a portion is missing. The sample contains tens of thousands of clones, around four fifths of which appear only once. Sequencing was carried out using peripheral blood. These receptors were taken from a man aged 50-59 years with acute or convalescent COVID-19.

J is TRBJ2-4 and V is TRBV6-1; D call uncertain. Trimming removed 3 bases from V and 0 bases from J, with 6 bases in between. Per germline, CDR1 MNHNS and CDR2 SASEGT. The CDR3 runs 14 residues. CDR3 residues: CASSEALAKNIQYF. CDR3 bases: TGTGCCAGCAGTGAGGCCCTAGCCAAAAACATTCAGTACTTC.

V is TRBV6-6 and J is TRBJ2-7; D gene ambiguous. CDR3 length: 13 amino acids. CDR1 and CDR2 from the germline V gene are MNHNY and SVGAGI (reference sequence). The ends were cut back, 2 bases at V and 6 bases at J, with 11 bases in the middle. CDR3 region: CASSYTPSGEQYF. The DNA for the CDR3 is TGTGCCAGCAGTTACACTCCAAGTGGCGAGCAGTACTTC.

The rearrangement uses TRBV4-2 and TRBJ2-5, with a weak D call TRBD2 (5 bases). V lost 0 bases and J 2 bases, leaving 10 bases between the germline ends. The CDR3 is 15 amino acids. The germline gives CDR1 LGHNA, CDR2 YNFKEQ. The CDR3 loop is CASSQDPGVQETQYF. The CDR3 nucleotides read TGTGCCAGCAGCCAAGATCCCGGGGTGCAAGAGACCCAGTACTTC.

Here the CDR3 reads CASSWRGSSYNEQFF. The CDR3 DNA reads as TGTGCCAGTAGTTGGCGCGGGAGCTCCTACAATGAGCAGTTCTTC. The chain links TRBV19 to TRBJ2-1; 7 positions match TRBD2. In germline, CDR1 is LNHDA, CDR2 SQIVND (reference sequence). CDR3 size: 15 residues. The junction had 4 bases not matched to a gene; V was cut back by 5 bases and J by 0 bases.

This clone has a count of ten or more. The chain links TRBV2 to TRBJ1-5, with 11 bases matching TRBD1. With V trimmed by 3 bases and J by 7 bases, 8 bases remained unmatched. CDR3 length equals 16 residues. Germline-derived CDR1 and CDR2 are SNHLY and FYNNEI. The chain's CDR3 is CASSDTGQGARQPQHF. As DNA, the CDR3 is TGTGCCAGCAGTGATACAGGACAGGGGGCTAGACAGCCCCAGCATTTT.

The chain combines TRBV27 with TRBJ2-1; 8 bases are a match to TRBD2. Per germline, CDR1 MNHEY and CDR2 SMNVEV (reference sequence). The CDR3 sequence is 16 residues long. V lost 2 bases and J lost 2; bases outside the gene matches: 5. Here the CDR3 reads CASSLEGGRTYNEQFF. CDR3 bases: TGTGCCAGCAGTTTAGAAGGCGGGAGGACCTACAATGAGCAGTTCTTC.

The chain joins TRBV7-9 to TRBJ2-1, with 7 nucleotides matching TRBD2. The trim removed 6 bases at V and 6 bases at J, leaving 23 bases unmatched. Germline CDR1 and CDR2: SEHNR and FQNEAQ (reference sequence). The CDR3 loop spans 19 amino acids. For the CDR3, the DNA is TGTGCCAGCAGACACTTGGGAGGGGCTAGCGAGACGGTAGGCAATGAGCAGTTCTTC. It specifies CASRHLGGASETVGNEQFF. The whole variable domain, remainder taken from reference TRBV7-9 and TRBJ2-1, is DTGVSQNPRHKITKRGQNVTFRCDPISEHNRLYWYRQTLGQGPEFLTYFQNEAQLEKSRLLSDRFSAERPKGSFSTLEIQRTEQGDSAMYLCASRHLGGASETVGNEQFFGPGTRLTVL.

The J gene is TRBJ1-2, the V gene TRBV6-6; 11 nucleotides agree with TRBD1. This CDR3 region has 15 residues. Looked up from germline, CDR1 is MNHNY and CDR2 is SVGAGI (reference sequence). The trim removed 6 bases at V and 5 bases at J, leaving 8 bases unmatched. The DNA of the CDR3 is TGTGCCAGCAGGGACGGGACAGGGGGGTATTATGGCTACACCTTC. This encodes CASRDGTGGYYGYTF.

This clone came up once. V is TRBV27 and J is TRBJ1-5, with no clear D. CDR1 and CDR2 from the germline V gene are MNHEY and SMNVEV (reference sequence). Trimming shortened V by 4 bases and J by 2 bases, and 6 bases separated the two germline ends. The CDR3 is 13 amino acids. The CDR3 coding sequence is TGTGCCAGCAGTTCGAGAGGCAATCAGCCCCAGCATTTT. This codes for CASSSRGNQPQHF.

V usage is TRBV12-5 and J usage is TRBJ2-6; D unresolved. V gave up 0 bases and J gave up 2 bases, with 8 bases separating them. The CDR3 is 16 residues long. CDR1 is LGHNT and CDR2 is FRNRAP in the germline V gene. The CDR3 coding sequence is TGTGCTAGTGGTTTGGTACGAGGAACTGGGGCCAACGTCCTGACTTTC. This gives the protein CASGLVRGTGANVLTF.

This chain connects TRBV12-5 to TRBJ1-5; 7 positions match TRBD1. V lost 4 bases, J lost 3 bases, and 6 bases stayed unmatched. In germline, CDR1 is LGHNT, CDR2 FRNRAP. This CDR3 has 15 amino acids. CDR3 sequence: CASGSPDRVNQPQHF. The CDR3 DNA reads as TGTGCTAGTGGTTCCCCAGACAGGGTCAATCAGCCCCAGCATTTT.

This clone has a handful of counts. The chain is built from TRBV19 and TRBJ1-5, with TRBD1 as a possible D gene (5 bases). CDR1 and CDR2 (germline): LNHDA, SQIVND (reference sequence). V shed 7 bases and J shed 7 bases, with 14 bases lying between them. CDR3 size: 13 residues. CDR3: CASMGREGQPQHF. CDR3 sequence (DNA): TGTGCCAGTATGGGGAGGGAGGGGCAGCCCCAGCATTTT.

For the CDR3, the DNA is TGTGCCAGCAGCTTGGACGGTTTCTCTGGAAACACCATATATTTT. Translating gives CASSLDGFSGNTIYF. J is TRBJ1-3 and V is TRBV5-4; D call uncertain. Germline CDR1 reads SGHNT; CDR2 reads YYREEE (reference sequence). V lost 0 bases, J lost 0 bases, and 7 bases lay in between. There are 15 residues in the CDR3.

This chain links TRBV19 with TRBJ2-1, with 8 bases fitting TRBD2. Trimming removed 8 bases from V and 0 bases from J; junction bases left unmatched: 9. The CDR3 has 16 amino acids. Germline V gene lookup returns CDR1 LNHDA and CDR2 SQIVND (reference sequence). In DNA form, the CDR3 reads TGTGCCAGTCAGGCTAGCGGGCCTAGCTCCTACAATGAGCAGTTCTTC. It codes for CASQASGPSSYNEQFF. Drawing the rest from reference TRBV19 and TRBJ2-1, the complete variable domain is DGGITQSPKYLFRKEGQNVTLSCEQNLNHDAMYWYRQDPGQGLRLIYYSQIVNDFQKGDIAEGYSVSREKKESFPLTVTSAQKNPTAFYLCASQASGPSSYNEQFFGPGTRLTVL.

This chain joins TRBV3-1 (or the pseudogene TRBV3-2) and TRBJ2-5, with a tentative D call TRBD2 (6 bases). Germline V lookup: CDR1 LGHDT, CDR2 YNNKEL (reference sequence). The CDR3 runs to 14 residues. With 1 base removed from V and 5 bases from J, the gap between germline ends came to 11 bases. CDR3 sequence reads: CASSQAGGGETQYF. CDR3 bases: TGTGCCAGCAGCCAAGCCGGGGGTGGGGAGACCCAGTACTTC.

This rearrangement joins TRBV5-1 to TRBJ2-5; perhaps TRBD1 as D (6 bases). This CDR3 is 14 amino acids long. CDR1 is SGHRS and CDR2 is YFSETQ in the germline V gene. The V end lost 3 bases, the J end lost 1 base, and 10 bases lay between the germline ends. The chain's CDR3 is CASSSTGSQETQYF. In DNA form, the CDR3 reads TGCGCCAGCAGCTCGACAGGTAGCCAAGAGACCCAGTACTTC.